The clone carrying this T cell receptor beta chain was detected once. Germline assignment: CDR1 KGHDR and CDR2 SFDVKD. There are 14 residues in the CDR3. V was clipped by 7 bases and J by 0 bases, with 11 bases between them. Individuals drawn from under 30 US areas were about 18 to 95 years old. Cohort assignment relied on participant-reported clinical history. The recovered donors of Cohort 3 showed two negative PCRs, clearance, or symptom resolution. The entry originates in a study of blood T cell repertoires in COVID-19. Looking at the study overall: The origin of the acute and convalescent COVID-19 samples was the United States, Italy and Spain.

Some clones are missing from TCRdb's copy, which holds only in-frame ones; the method was immunoSEQ multiplex PCR. The sample lists approximately 260,000 clones, about nine tenths occurring once. Material for sequencing was PBMCs or T cells enriched from blood (not recorded which). The receptor was derived from a woman aged 60-75 years who had recovered from COVID-19. The chain carries TRBV24-1 and TRBJ1-1; no definite D call. CDR3 region: CATRGDTLNTEAFF. The CDR3 DNA reads as TGTGCCACCAGGGGTGACACTTTGAACACTGAAGCTTTCTTT.